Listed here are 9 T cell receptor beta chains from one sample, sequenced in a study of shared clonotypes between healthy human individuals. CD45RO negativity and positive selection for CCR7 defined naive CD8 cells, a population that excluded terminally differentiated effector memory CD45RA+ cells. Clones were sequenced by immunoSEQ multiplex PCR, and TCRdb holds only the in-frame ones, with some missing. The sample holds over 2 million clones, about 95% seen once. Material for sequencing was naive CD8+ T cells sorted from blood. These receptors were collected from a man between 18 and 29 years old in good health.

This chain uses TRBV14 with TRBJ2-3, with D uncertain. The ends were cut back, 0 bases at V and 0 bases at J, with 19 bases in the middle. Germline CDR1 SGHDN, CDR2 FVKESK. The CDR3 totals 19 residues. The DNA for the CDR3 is TGTGCCAGCAGCCAAGACGACATAAACGCCCTCGTTAGCACAGATACGCAGTATTTT. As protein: CASSQDDINALVSTDTQYF. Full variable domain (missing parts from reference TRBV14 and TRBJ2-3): EAGVTQFPSHSVIEKGQTVTLRCDPISGHDNLYWYRRVMGKEIKFLLHFVKESKQDESGMPNNRFLAERTGGTYSTLKVQPAELEDSGVYFCASSQDDINALVSTDTQYFGPGTRLTVL.

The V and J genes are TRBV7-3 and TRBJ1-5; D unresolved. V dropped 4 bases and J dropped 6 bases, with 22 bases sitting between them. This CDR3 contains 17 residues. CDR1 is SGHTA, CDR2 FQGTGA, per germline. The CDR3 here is CASSSTPDGQGRQPQHF. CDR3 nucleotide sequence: TGTGCCAGCAGCTCAACCCCCGACGGCCAAGGGCGTCAGCCCCAGCATTTT.

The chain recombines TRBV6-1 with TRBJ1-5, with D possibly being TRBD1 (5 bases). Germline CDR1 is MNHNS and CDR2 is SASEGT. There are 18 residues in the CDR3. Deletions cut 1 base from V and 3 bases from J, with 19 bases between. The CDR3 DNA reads TGTGCCAGCAGTGAAGATTTGAGAACAGGCCTTTACAATCAGCCCCAGCATTTT. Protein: CASSEDLRTGLYNQPQHF.

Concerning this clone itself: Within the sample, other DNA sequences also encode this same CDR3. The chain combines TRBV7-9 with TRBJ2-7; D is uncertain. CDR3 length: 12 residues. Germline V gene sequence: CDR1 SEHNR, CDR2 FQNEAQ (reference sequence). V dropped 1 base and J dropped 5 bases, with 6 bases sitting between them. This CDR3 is CASSLVSHEQYF. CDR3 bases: TGTGCCAGCAGCTTAGTGTCCCACGAGCAGTACTTC.

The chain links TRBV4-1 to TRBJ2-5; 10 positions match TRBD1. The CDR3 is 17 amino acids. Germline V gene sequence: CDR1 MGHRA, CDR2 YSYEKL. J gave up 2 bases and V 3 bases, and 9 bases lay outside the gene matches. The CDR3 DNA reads TGCGCCAGCAGCCAGTATTCCGGGACAGGGGTACAAGAGACCCAGTACTTC. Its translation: CASSQYSGTGVQETQYF.

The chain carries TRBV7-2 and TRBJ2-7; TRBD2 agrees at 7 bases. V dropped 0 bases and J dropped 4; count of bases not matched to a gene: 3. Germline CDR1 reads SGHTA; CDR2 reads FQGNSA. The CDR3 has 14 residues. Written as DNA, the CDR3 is TGTGCCAGCAGCTTAGCGGGACTACCATACGAGCAGTACTTC. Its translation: CASSLAGLPYEQYF.

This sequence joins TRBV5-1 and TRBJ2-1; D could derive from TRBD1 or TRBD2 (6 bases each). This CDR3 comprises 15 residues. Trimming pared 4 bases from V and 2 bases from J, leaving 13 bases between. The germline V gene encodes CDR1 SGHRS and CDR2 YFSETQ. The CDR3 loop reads CASSPRGPTYNEQFF. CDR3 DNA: TGCGCCAGCAGCCCTCGGGGGCCTACCTACAATGAGCAGTTCTTC. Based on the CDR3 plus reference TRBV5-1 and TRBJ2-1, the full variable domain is KAGVTQTPRYLIKTRGQQVTLSCSPISGHRSVSWYQQTPGQGLQFLFEYFSETQRNKGNFPGRFSGRQFSNSRSEMNVSTLELGDSALYLCASSPRGPTYNEQFFGPGTRLTVL.

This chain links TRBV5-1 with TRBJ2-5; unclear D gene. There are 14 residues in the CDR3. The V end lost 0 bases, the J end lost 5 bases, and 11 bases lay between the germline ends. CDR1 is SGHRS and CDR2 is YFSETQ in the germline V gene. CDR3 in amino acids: CASSLGSDGETQYF. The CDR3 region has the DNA TGCGCCAGCAGCTTGGGGTCGGACGGCGAGACCCAGTACTTC.

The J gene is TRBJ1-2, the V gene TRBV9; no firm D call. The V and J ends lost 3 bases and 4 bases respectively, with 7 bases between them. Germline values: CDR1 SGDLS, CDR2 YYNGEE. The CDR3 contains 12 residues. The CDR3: CASSGLTYGYTF. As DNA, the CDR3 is TGTGCCAGCAGCGGACTTACCTATGGCTACACCTTC.